Each of the 2 T cell receptor beta chains below was sequenced from the same sample in a study of shared clonotypes between healthy human individuals. The protocol was immunoSEQ multiplex PCR, while the TCRdb copy is restricted to in-frame clones and leaves out a portion. The sample holds 2.3 million or so clones, approximately 93% seen once. The source material was naive CD4+ T cells from PBMCs. Subset meaning: CD45RA+ positively selected. The receptors stem from a man aged 18 to 29 in good health. Some clones in this sample may be carry-over from other donors' samples.

Comment on this clone: Other nucleotide sequences from this sample produce the same CDR3. This chain's CDR3 is CASSLEAGAGANVLTF. CDR3 coding DNA: TGCGCCAGCAGCTTGGAAGCAGGGGCTGGGGCCAACGTCCTGACTTTC. The rearrangement joins TRBV5-1 to TRBJ2-6; a possible D gene is TRBD1 (6 bases). The CDR3 spans 16 residues. In germline, CDR1 is SGHRS, CDR2 YFSETQ. Deletions cut 0 bases from V and 2 bases from J, with 9 bases between.

DNA for the CDR3: TGTGCCAGCTCACGCGGCGCACGGGAAAGGGGATCACCCCTCCACTTT. Protein sequence: CASSRGARERGSPLHF. The chain is built from TRBV18 and TRBJ1-6, with D perhaps TRBD1 (5 bases). The CDR3 spans 16 residues. Germline CDR1 is KGHSH and CDR2 is LQKENI. With 4 bases removed from V and 10 bases from J, the gap between germline ends came to 20 bases.